This T cell receptor (beta chain) originates from a study of cytomegalovirus exposure and HLA in healthy donors. The study ran its PCR with 60 Vbeta and 13 Jbeta primers. Using immunoSEQ multiplex PCR, the repertoire was profiled, and TCRdb retains in-frame clones only, with some absent. The sample has approximately 150,000 clones, approximately 80% seen once. V was trimmed by 8 bases and J by 4 bases, leaving 14 bases between them. This CDR3 has 12 residues. The germline V gene encodes CDR1 GTSNPN and CDR2 SVGIG (reference sequence). This receptor was taken from a middle-aged man in good health and CMV-seronegative. The chain couples TRBV30 to TRBJ1-1; tentatively, D is TRBD1 (6 bases). The sequenced material came from PBMCs. The CDR3 region has the DNA TGTGCCGCGGACCGGGGGGCCACTGAAGCTTTCTTT. Translating gives CAADRGATEAFF.